These 30 T cell receptor beta chains were sequenced from one sample in a study of STAT5B mutations in CD4+ large granular lymphocyte leukemia. The protocol was immunoSEQ multiplex PCR, while the TCRdb copy is restricted to in-frame clones and leaves out a portion. The data show about 21,000 clones, 70% to 85% seen once. Sequenced sample: CD4+ T cells from blood buffy coats. The receptors were gathered from a human donor in good health.

The chain uses TRBV2 and TRBJ1-3; no clear D. Germline V gene data show CDR1 as SNHLY and CDR2 as FYNNEI. Trimming removed 2 bases from V and 0 bases from J, with 11 bases in between. The CDR3 covers 16 residues. The CDR3 sequence is CASSEIPLSSGNTIYF. CDR3 DNA sequence: TGTGCCAGCAGTGAAATTCCGCTGAGCTCTGGAAACACCATATATTTT.

The chain is built from TRBV19 and TRBJ2-7; 10 bases are a match to TRBD1. The ends lost 5 bases at V and 2 bases at J; junction bases unmatched: 18. The CDR3 is made up of 19 amino acids. The V gene's germline CDR1 is LNHDA and CDR2 SQIVND (reference sequence). The CDR3 DNA sequence: TGTGCCAGTAGTCCCGGGACAGGGGCCGCCAAGCTAATCCCCTACGAGCAGTACTTC. Translating gives CASSPGTGAAKLIPYEQYF.

The chain joins TRBV28 to TRBJ2-7; D remains ambiguous. Trimming stripped 0 bases from V and 6 bases from J, with 6 bases between. The germline V gene has CDR1 MDHEN and CDR2 SYDVKM. The CDR3 has 12 residues. The CDR3 region is CASSLWPFEQYF. For the CDR3, the DNA is TGTGCCAGCAGTTTATGGCCCTTCGAGCAGTACTTC.

The chain recombines TRBV25-1 with TRBJ1-6; D not certain. The CDR3 has 16 amino acids. Trimming removed 2 bases from V and 7 bases from J, with 15 bases in between. The germline CDR1 and CDR2 sequences are MGHDK and SYGVNS. The CDR3 sequence: CASSESRPGINSPLHF. CDR3 nucleotides: TGTGCCAGCAGTGAAAGCAGGCCGGGGATCAATTCACCCCTCCACTTT.

The rearrangement links TRBV10-3 to TRBJ2-5; D is tentatively TRBD1 or TRBD2 (5 bases each). The CDR3 loop spans 13 amino acids. Germline CDR1 is ENHRY and CDR2 is SYGVKD. V lost 9 bases, J lost 2 bases, and 13 bases lay in between. The CDR3 DNA reads TGTGCCATATCACAGGACTTACAAGAGACCCAGTACTTC. It specifies CAISQDLQETQYF.

This clone was counted only a few times. The V and J genes are TRBV10-2 and TRBJ2-2, with TRBD2 matching over 12 bases. The CDR3 sequence is 14 residues long. Germline CDR1 is WSHSY and CDR2 is SAAADI. J lost 5 bases, V lost 9 bases, and 4 bases had no gene match. The CDR3 protein is CASSSGRGTGELFF. The CDR3, as DNA: TGCGCCAGTTCTAGCGGGAGGGGGACCGGGGAGCTGTTTTTT.

This clone was seen only a few times. CDR3 DNA: TGTGCCACCAGCAGAGATCTGGGCAGTATAGCCAAAAACATTCAGTACTTC. The encoded protein is CATSRDLGSIAKNIQYF. The rearrangement uses TRBV15 and TRBJ2-4, with D unclear. Germline V CDR1 and CDR2: LNHNV, YYDKDF (reference sequence). The CDR3 consists of 17 residues. Deletions cut 0 bases from V and 0 bases from J, with 12 bases between.

The chain couples TRBV29-1 to TRBJ2-7; D call uncertain. Germline V lookup: CDR1 SQVTM, CDR2 ANQGSEA. The V end lost 5 bases, the J end lost 3 bases, and 11 bases lay between the germline ends. This CDR3 has 12 residues. CDR3 nucleotide sequence: TGCAGCGTTTCGGTCAGTAGCTACGAGCAGTACTTC. Protein: CSVSVSSYEQYF.

The chain has TRBV19 and TRBJ1-5, with D maybe TRBD1 (5 bases). Per germline, CDR1 LNHDA and CDR2 SQIVND (reference sequence). The CDR3 consists of 16 residues. The V end was cut by 6 bases, the J end by 2 bases, with 17 bases between. DNA for the CDR3: TGTGCCAGTAGAGACCGCCTTGGAGGGGGCAATCAGCCCCAGCATTTT. Protein product: CASRDRLGGGNQPQHF.

This chain connects TRBV11-2 to TRBJ2-5; weak D call: TRBD2 (7 bases). The J call is in doubt because the DNA end fits TRBJ2-7 better. The CDR3 runs to 15 residues. Germline lookup yields CDR1 SGHAT and CDR2 FQNNGV. The CDR3 reads CASSLGTGGPYEQYF. CDR3 coding DNA: TGTGCCAGCAGCTTAGGAACCGGGGGGCCCTACGAGCAGTACTTC.

The chain recombines TRBV29-1 with TRBJ2-7; 10 bases agree with TRBD1. Germline-derived CDR1 and CDR2 are SQVTM and ANQGSEA. The CDR3 is 15 residues long. V shed 3 bases, J shed 7 bases, and the junction held 12 bases outside the gene matches. The CDR3 reads CSVESLGQGRKEQYF. CDR3 sequence (DNA): TGCAGCGTTGAGAGTCTGGGACAGGGGAGAAAAGAGCAGTACTTC.

The chain combines TRBV10-3 with TRBJ2-1, with D perhaps being TRBD1 or TRBD2 (5 bases each). V was cut by 7 bases and J by 10 bases, with 17 bases left in between. The V gene's germline CDR1 is ENHRY and CDR2 SYGVKD. The CDR3 runs 13 residues. The DNA for the CDR3 is TGTGCCATCATGTTTTCCCCAGGGAGCGAGCAGTTCTTC. Protein: CAIMFSPGSEQFF.

The chain has TRBV6-5 and TRBJ2-1; 10 bases align to TRBD2. The CDR3 length is 15 residues. CDR1 and CDR2 from the germline V gene are MNHEY and SVGAGI. With V trimmed by 6 bases and J by 6 bases, 8 bases remained unmatched. The CDR3 spells CASRASGSAANEQFF. CDR3 nucleotides: TGTGCCAGCAGGGCTAGCGGGAGTGCGGCCAATGAGCAGTTCTTC.

V usage is TRBV27 and J usage is TRBJ1-2, with D hard to call. Germline V CDR1 and CDR2: MNHEY, SMNVEV (reference sequence). Trimming pared 6 bases from V and 6 bases from J, leaving 11 bases between. The length of the CDR3 is 12 residues. The CDR3 reads CASSQGKDGYTF. Written as DNA, the CDR3 is TGTGCCAGCAGCCAAGGGAAGGATGGCTACACCTTC.

This chain connects TRBV2 to TRBJ2-1; possibly TRBD1 or TRBD2 for D (5 bases each). The germline gives CDR1 SNHLY, CDR2 FYNNEI. V was shortened by 4 bases and J by 0 bases, with 10 bases between the two germline ends. CDR3 length: 15 residues. Here the CDR3 reads CASSVGTNSYNEQFF. The DNA of the CDR3 is TGTGCCAGCAGTGTCGGGACCAACTCCTACAATGAGCAGTTCTTC. The complete variable domain, with remaining parts taken from reference TRBV2 and TRBJ2-1, reads EPEVTQTPSHQVTQMGQEVILRCVPISNHLYFYWYRQILGQKVEFLVSFYNNEISEKSEIFDDQFSVERPDGSNFTLKIRSTKLEDSAMYFCASSVGTNSYNEQFFGPGTRLTVL.

This clone was found once. The chain joins TRBV5-4 to TRBJ2-7; D gene uncertain. CDR3 length: 14 residues. V was shortened by 4 bases and J by 7 bases, with 18 bases between the two germline ends. CDR1 is SGHNT and CDR2 is YYREEE in the germline V gene (reference sequence). This CDR3 is CASSPLSGIGEQYF. For the CDR3, the DNA is TGTGCCAGCAGCCCGCTTTCAGGAATTGGGGAGCAGTACTTC.

CDR3 DNA sequence: TGTGCCAGCAGCTTAGGCGGGAGGGGGACCGGGGAGCTGTTTTTT. Amino acids: CASSLGGRGTGELFF. The chain joins TRBV5-6 to TRBJ2-2; 9 positions match TRBD2. Per germline, CDR1 SGHDT and CDR2 YYEEEE. The V gene end was trimmed by 2 bases and the J gene end by 5 bases; junction bases not matched to a gene: 4. This CDR3 is built from 15 residues.

The chain carries TRBV5-6 and TRBJ2-3; D is undetermined. Trimming removed 0 bases at V and 5 bases at J, with 7 bases between. Germline values: CDR1 SGHDT, CDR2 YYEEEE. The CDR3 consists of 13 residues. DNA of the CDR3: TGTGCCAGCAGCTTGGAGGGTTTAGATACGCAGTATTTT. The encoded protein is CASSLEGLDTQYF.

The chain couples TRBV6-1 to TRBJ2-5; TRBD2 might be the D (6 bases). The CDR3 has 13 amino acids. V dropped 4 bases and J dropped 3 bases, with 9 bases sitting between them. From germline, CDR1 is MNHNS and CDR2 SASEGT. CDR3 sequence: CASSVTSKETQYF. The CDR3 coding sequence is TGTGCCAGCAGTGTGACTAGTAAAGAGACCCAGTACTTC.

The V and J genes are TRBV11-3 and TRBJ2-3; TRBD2 matches 9 bases. Losses at the gene ends were 5 bases for V and 4 bases for J; bases not matched to a gene: 7. The CDR3 contains 15 residues. Germline V gives CDR1 SGHNT, CDR2 YENEEA. CDR3 region: CASSQFSGSADTQYF. Here the CDR3 DNA reads TGTGCCAGCAGCCAATTTAGCGGGAGTGCAGATACGCAGTATTTT.

The chain joins TRBV5-6 to TRBJ2-1; TRBD2 aligns across 8 bases. CDR1 is SGHDT, CDR2 YYEEEE, per germline. The V gene end was trimmed by 4 bases and the J gene end by 8 bases; junction bases not matched to a gene: 11. The CDR3 loop spans 15 amino acids. The CDR3 here is CASSQRLAGSYEQFF. The DNA for the CDR3 is TGTGCCAGCAGCCAACGTCTAGCGGGTTCTTATGAGCAGTTCTTC.

V is TRBV5-5 and J is TRBJ1-2; TRBD1 agrees at 8 bases. CDR3 length equals 15 residues. The junction had 9 bases not matched to a gene; V was cut back by 2 bases and J by 6 bases. The V gene's germline CDR1 is SGHKS and CDR2 YYEKEE (reference sequence). As DNA, the CDR3 is TGTGCCAGCAGCTTTTCCCCAGGGGGCGGGGATGGCTACACCTTC. Amino acids: CASSFSPGGGDGYTF. The full variable domain, with the rest looked up from reference TRBV5-5 and TRBJ1-2, is DAGVTQSPTHLIKTRGQQVTLRCSPISGHKSVSWYQQVLGQGPQFIFQYYEKEERGRGNFPDRFSARQFPNYSSELNVNALLLGDSALYLCASSFSPGGGDGYTFGSGTRLTVV.

V and J are TRBV4-1 and TRBJ2-3; D not resolved. This CDR3 spans 16 amino acids. V was clipped by 2 bases and J by 1 base, with 13 bases between them. The germline CDR1 and CDR2 sequences are MGHRA and YSYEKL. CDR3 nucleotides: TGCGCCAGCAGCCAAACTACTGCCGCTCGCACAGATACGCAGTATTTT. Its protein product is CASSQTTAARTDTQYF.

The V gene is TRBV5-4, the J gene TRBJ2-3, with 13 positions matching TRBD2. There are 17 residues in the CDR3. Germline trimming cut 4 bases from V and 3 bases from J; bases unmatched to any gene: 8. CDR1 is SGHNT and CDR2 is YYREEE in the germline V gene (reference sequence). This chain's CDR3 is CASSNRPGLAGTDTQYF. The CDR3 DNA is TGTGCCAGCAGCAACCGGCCGGGACTAGCGGGGACAGATACGCAGTATTTT. The complete variable domain, with remaining parts taken from reference TRBV5-4 and TRBJ2-3, reads ETGVTQSPTHLIKTRGQQVTLRCSSQSGHNTVSWYQQALGQGPQFIFQYYREEENGRGNFPPRFSGLQFPNYSSELNVNALELDDSALYLCASSNRPGLAGTDTQYFGPGTRLTVL.

The chain links TRBV9 to TRBJ2-1; D is uncertain. This CDR3 spans 14 amino acids. Trimming removed 1 base at V and 5 bases at J, with 10 bases between. Germline V gene lookup returns CDR1 SGDLS and CDR2 YYNGEE. CDR3 DNA sequence: TGTGCCAGCAGCGTATCCCCCCGGGACAATGAGCAGTTCTTC. Its translation is CASSVSPRDNEQFF.

This chain links TRBV11-2 with TRBJ2-7; 8 bases are a match to TRBD2. This CDR3 contains 15 residues. The germline V gene has CDR1 SGHAT and CDR2 FQNNGV. J lost 1 base, V lost 2 bases, and 4 bases had no gene match. In nucleotides, the CDR3 is TGTGCCAGCAGCTTAACGGGAGGGGGGTCCTACGAGCAGTACTTC. Translated: CASSLTGGGSYEQYF.

With regard to this clone: The junction departs from the called germline gene at one end, perhaps through a read error. Other DNA sequences in this specimen translate into the identical CDR3. The V and J genes are TRBV12-5 and TRBJ2-5; perhaps TRBD1 as D (7 bases). Germline assignment: CDR1 LGHNT and CDR2 FRNRAP. The CDR3 length is 14 residues. The CDR3 region is CASGPGGSAETQYF. The CDR3 DNA follows: TGCGCTAGTGGCCCAGGGGGGAGCGCGGAGACCCAGTACTTC. Filled out from reference TRBV12-5 and TRBJ2-5, the complete variable domain reads DARVTQTPRHKVTEMGQEVTMRCQPILGHNTVFWYRQTMMQGLELLAYFRNRAPLDDSGMPKDRFSAEMPDATLATLKIQPSEPRDSAVYFCASGPGGSAETQYFGPGTRLLVL.

The chain joins TRBV29-1 to TRBJ2-7, with 14 bases fitting TRBD2. Germline V gene data show CDR1 as SQVTM and CDR2 as ANQGSEA. The CDR3 runs to 12 residues. V lost 6 bases, J lost 6 bases, and 1 base stayed unmatched. CDR3 nucleotide sequence: TGCAGCGTAGGACTAGCGGGAGGCGAGCAGTACTTC. Protein sequence: CSVGLAGGEQYF.

This clone was seen a few times. The chain combines TRBV6-5 with TRBJ1-2; D perhaps matches TRBD1 (6 bases). CDR1 is MNHEY and CDR2 is SVGAGI in the germline V gene. The V end was cut by 4 bases, the J end by 5 bases, with 17 bases between. This CDR3 region has 15 residues. CDR3 nucleotide sequence: TGTGCCAGCAGTTTCCAGCCATCAGGGGAGTATGGCTACACCTTC. Its protein is CASSFQPSGEYGYTF.

The rearrangement joins TRBV18 to TRBJ2-7, with D perhaps matching TRBD1 (6 bases). The CDR3 consists of 14 residues. V lost 8 bases to trimming and J lost 1 base, with 15 bases between them. Germline V CDR1 and CDR2: KGHSH, LQKENI. Written as DNA, the CDR3 is TGTGCCAGCAGCCCGGACAGATCGTCCTACGAGCAGTACTTC. Translated, it gives CASSPDRSSYEQYF. Full variable domain (outside the CDR3, taken from reference TRBV18 and TRBJ2-7): NAGVMQNPRHLVRRRGQEARLRCSPMKGHSHVYWYRQLPEEGLKFMVYLQKENIIDESGMPKERFSAEFPKEGPSILRIQQVVRGDSAAYFCASSPDRSSYEQYFGPGTRLTVT.